This T cell receptor (beta chain) was found in a study of cytomegalovirus exposure and HLA in healthy donors. PCR amplification relied on 60 Vbeta primers (plus 13 Jbeta primers). Assay: immunoSEQ multiplex PCR; the TCRdb copy retains only in-frame clones and omits some. This table has tens of thousands of clones, around 80% appearing once. This CDR3 is 14 amino acids long. Trimming left V 4 bases short and J 8 bases short, with 17 bases between. CDR1 is SGHTA and CDR2 is FQGNSA in the germline V gene. The TCR comes from a male donor in good health and CMV-seropositive. The V gene is TRBV7-2, the J gene TRBJ1-1; tentative D call: TRBD1 (5 bases). Sequenced sample: PBMCs. This CDR3 is CASSSRSRVTEAFF. The DNA for the CDR3 is TGTGCCAGCAGCTCCCGCTCCAGGGTCACGGAAGCTTTCTTT.